The rows below give T cell receptor beta chains drawn from one sample of a study of early T cells in non-severe SARS-CoV-2 infection. TCRdb reprocessed the 5' RACE reads via MiXCR and lists one record per CDR3 protein. The sample shows roughly 38,000 distinct CDR3 sequences, over 4.5% of them seen only once. The material sequenced was whole blood. Receptor source: an adult who was a healthcare worker with PCR-confirmed SARS-CoV-2 infection or an uninfected control (not recorded which). Both conserved end residues are part of each CDR3. Each record gives: J gene, D gene, clone size, V gene, CDR3 DNA, CDR3 protein. The D gene is left open where the match is weak. Some rows mark clone size as missing; the rest say once, few, many or name a class of expanded clone.

>TRBJ1-2|.|many|TRBV13
TGTGCCAGCAGCTTAGGGGCCTTGGGCTATGGCTACACCTTC
CASSLGALGYGYTF
>TRBJ1-4|.|many|TRBV7-9
TGTGCCAGCAGCTTCATAGGGGTTACTAATGAAAAACTGTTTTTT
CASSFIGVTNEKLFF
>TRBJ2-7|.|many|TRBV2
TGTGCCAGCATAGGGATTTCAGGGCGGAAGACCTACGAGCAGTACTTC
CASIGISGRKTYEQYF
>TRBJ2-7|.|many|TRBV7-2
TGTGCCAGCAGCTCGCCAGTTGGGCAGCAGTACTTC
CASSSPVGQQYF
>TRBJ1-5|.|many|TRBV5-4
TGTGCCAGCAGCATTCAGGGCGATGGCAATCAGCCCCAGCATTTT
CASSIQGDGNQPQHF
>TRBJ1-5|TRBD1|many|TRBV2
TGTGCCAGCAGTGTGGGGACAGCGTACAATCAGCCCCAGCATTTT
CASSVGTAYNQPQHF
>TRBJ2-3|.|many|TRBV19
TGTGCCAGTAGTCAAGGGGCAGCGGAAACAGATACGCAGTATTTT
CASSQGAAETDTQYF
>TRBJ2-3|TRBD2|.|TRBV7-3
TGTGCCAGCAGCTTAATCGGTAGCGGGGGGGCCGATACGCAGTATTTT
CASSLIGSGGADTQYF
>TRBJ2-3|.|many|TRBV10-3
TGTGCCATCACCGAGTATCGGGGCACAGATACGCAGTATTTT
CAITEYRGTDTQYF
>TRBJ2-5|.|few|TRBV15
TGTGCCACCAGCAGAGGTCACACTCAAGAGACCCAGTACTTC
CATSRGHTQETQYF
>TRBJ1-2|TRBD1|many|TRBV19
TGTGCCAGTAGTCCCACGACTGGGACAGCCGAGCATGGCTACACCTTC
CASSPTTGTAEHGYTF
>TRBJ2-6|.|many|TRBV7-9
TGTGCCAGCAGCTTAAGGCAGGACCGCTCTGGGGCCAACGTCCTGACTTTC
CASSLRQDRSGANVLTF
>TRBJ1-2|.|many|TRBV7-2
TGTGCCAGCAGCACCCCTGGCTATGGCTACACCTTC
CASSTPGYGYTF
>TRBJ1-1|.|many|TRBV25-1
TGTGCCAGCAGTCGGGTCAGGGATTTAAGCACTGAAGCTTTCTTT
CASSRVRDLSTEAFF
>TRBJ2-3|.|few|TRBV7-9
TGTGCCAGCAGCTTATCGGTCACAGATACGCAGTATTTT
CASSLSVTDTQYF
>TRBJ1-1|.|many|TRBV20-1
TGCAGTGCCAGGGACCCGACTCATAACACTGAAGCTTTCTTT
CSARDPTHNTEAFF